This is a list of T cell receptor beta chains from one sample in a study of shared clonotypes between healthy human individuals. The protocol was immunoSEQ multiplex PCR, while the TCRdb copy is restricted to in-frame clones and leaves out a portion. The sample has roughly 2.5 million clones; approximately 90% are singletons. Sample: naive CD4+ T cells sorted from blood. These receptors were obtained from a man younger than 35 in good health. CDR3s include the opening cysteine and the closing phenylalanine or tryptophan. Each record gives: D gene, V gene, clone size, J gene, CDR3 protein, CDR3 DNA. A D gene is named only where the DNA matches it firmly. Size is stated for part of the rows, as once, few or many counts, or as a class when the clone is expanded.

TRBD1	TRBV30	NA	TRBJ1-4	CAWTGQGAGKLFF	TGTGCCTGGACGGGACAGGGGGCTGGAAAACTGTTTTTT
NA	TRBV5-1	NA	TRBJ2-3	CASSLGGPAGTDTQYF	TGCGCCAGCAGCCTCGGGGGGCCCGCCGGCACAGATACGCAGTATTTT
NA	TRBV5-1	NA	TRBJ2-3	CASSLLDGDTQYF	TGCGCCAGCAGCTTACTAGATGGAGATACGCAGTATTTT
TRBD2	TRBV11-2	once	TRBJ2-2	CASSQLTSANTGELFF	TGTGCCAGCAGCCAGCTGACTAGCGCGAACACCGGGGAGCTGTTTTTT
TRBD2	TRBV19	NA	TRBJ2-7	CASSIGSSGGVHYEQYF	TGTGCCAGTAGTATAGGCTCCTCGGGAGGGGTACACTACGAGCAGTACTTC
TRBD1	TRBV5-1	NA	TRBJ2-5	CASSLEGQIETETQYF	TGCGCCAGCAGCTTGGAGGGACAGATCGAGACAGAGACCCAGTACTTC
NA	TRBV19	NA	TRBJ1-5	CASRADLQGNQPQHF	TGTGCCAGTAGAGCCGACCTCCAGGGAAATCAGCCCCAGCATTTT
TRBD1	TRBV19	NA	TRBJ1-1	CASSTGTGETEAFF	TGTGCCAGTAGTACCGGGACAGGGGAAACTGAAGCTTTCTTT
TRBD2	TRBV7-2	NA	TRBJ2-1	CASTSYPASGNEQFF	TGTGCCAGCACCTCCTATCCAGCTAGCGGTAATGAGCAGTTCTTC
NA	TRBV5-1	NA	TRBJ1-6	CASSLVGGNYNSPLHF	TGCGCCAGCAGCTTGGTAGGAGGTAACTATAATTCACCCCTCCACTTT
TRBD1	TRBV19	NA	TRBJ2-7	CASSVTGGYEQYF	TGTGCCAGTAGTGTTACAGGGGGCTACGAGCAGTACTTC
TRBD1	TRBV18	NA	TRBJ1-1	CASSRAGGTEAFF	TGTGCCAGCTCACGAGCAGGGGGCACTGAAGCTTTCTTT
NA	TRBV18	NA	TRBJ2-7	CASSPDSFYEQYF	TGTGCCAGCTCGCCGGACAGCTTCTACGAGCAGTACTTC
NA	TRBV18	NA	TRBJ2-2	CASSPQRTGELFF	TGTGCCAGCTCACCACAACGAACCGGGGAGCTGTTTTTT
NA	TRBV25-1	few	TRBJ2-2	CATQLSGELFF	TGTGCCACGCAGCTCTCCGGGGAGCTGTTTTTT
NA	TRBV2	NA	TRBJ2-5	CASSSGRAAYQETQYF	TGTGCCAGCAGCAGCGGAAGAGCGGCCTACCAAGAGACCCAGTACTTC
NA	TRBV19	NA	TRBJ1-2	CATGPIGAHGYTF	TGTGCCACCGGGCCCATAGGGGCCCATGGCTACACCTTC
NA	TRBV15	NA	TRBJ1-5	CATSRDYAGANQPQHF	TGTGCCACCAGCAGAGATTACGCAGGGGCAAATCAGCCCCAGCATTTT
NA	TRBV30	few	TRBJ1-1	CAWTRQGNTEAFF	TGTGCCTGGACTCGGCAGGGGAACACTGAAGCTTTCTTT
NA	TRBV5-6	NA	TRBJ1-6	CASHAGGVGNSPLHF	TGTGCCAGCCACGCCGGGGGCGTAGGTAATTCACCCCTCCACTTT
NA	TRBV11-2	NA	TRBJ2-2	CASSLGTSNTGELFF	TGTGCCAGCAGCCTGGGGACCTCGAACACCGGGGAGCTGTTTTTT
TRBD1	TRBV5-1	NA	TRBJ1-4	CASSEGGVDEKLFF	TGCGCCAGCAGCGAAGGGGGCGTGGATGAAAAACTGTTTTTT
TRBD1	TRBV4-3	NA	TRBJ1-4	CASSQGQGNIREKLFF	TGCGCCAGCAGCCAGGGACAGGGAAATATTCGCGAAAAACTGTTTTTT
TRBD1	TRBV11-1	NA	TRBJ2-3	CASSSQGAGGDTQYF	TGTGCCAGCAGCTCGCAGGGGGCGGGTGGGGATACGCAGTATTTT
TRBD1	TRBV30	NA	TRBJ2-7	CAWSVQGGLWGPQVPYEQYF	TGTGCCTGGAGTGTACAGGGGGGTCTATGGGGCCCCCAAGTCCCCTACGAGCAGTACTTC
NA	TRBV18	NA	TRBJ2-3	CASSVGSGTDTQYF	TGTGCCAGCTCTGTCGGGAGTGGCACAGATACGCAGTATTTT
NA	TRBV4-2	once	TRBJ2-2	CASSQEPKQSGELFF	TGTGCCAGCAGCCAAGAGCCAAAACAGTCTGGGGAGCTGTTTTTT
NA	TRBV30	NA	TRBJ2-3	CAWSVEAPPGATQYF	TGTGCCTGGAGTGTAGAGGCGCCCCCGGGGGCTACGCAGTATTTT
NA	TRBV6-5	NA	TRBJ2-3	CASTPLGESTDTQYF	TGTGCCAGCACCCCCTTGGGGGAGAGCACAGATACGCAGTATTTT
NA	TRBV11-2	NA	TRBJ2-5	CASSPGLQETQYF	TGTGCCAGCAGCCCCGGGTTACAAGAGACCCAGTACTTC
TRBD2	TRBV9	NA	TRBJ2-7	CASSVSSLAGVDEQYF	TGTGCCAGCAGCGTCAGTTCCCTAGCGGGAGTGGACGAGCAGTACTTC
TRBD2	TRBV10-1	NA	TRBJ2-7	CASSEREGTYEQYF	TGCGCCAGCAGTGAGCGGGAGGGAACCTACGAGCAGTACTTC
TRBD1	TRBV6-6	NA	TRBJ2-7	CASSPGGHYEQYF	TGTGCCAGCAGTCCAGGGGGCCACTACGAGCAGTACTTC
NA	TRBV18	NA	TRBJ2-2	CASSPRSGTGELFF	TGTGCCAGCTCACCACGTAGCGGTACCGGGGAGCTGTTTTTT
NA	TRBV5-1	NA	TRBJ2-2	CASSKTGNTGELFF	TGCGCCAGCAGCAAGACAGGGAACACCGGGGAGCTGTTTTTT
NA	TRBV6-5	NA	TRBJ1-2	CASRKTTNYGYTF	TGTGCCAGCAGAAAGACAACGAACTATGGCTACACCTTC
NA	TRBV6-6	NA	TRBJ2-7	CASSTDSYEQYF	TGTGCCAGCAGTACAGACAGTTACGAGCAGTACTTC
NA	TRBV19	NA	TRBJ1-4	CASSIDRGGKLFF	TGTGCCAGTAGTATAGATCGGGGGGGAAAACTGTTTTTT
TRBD2	TRBV10-1	NA	TRBJ2-3	CASREAGADGRPDTQYF	TGCGCCAGCAGAGAAGCGGGAGCCGACGGACGCCCAGATACGCAGTATTTT
NA	TRBV30	few	TRBJ2-2	CAWSGGRNTGELFF	TGTGCCTGGAGTGGGGGGCGGAACACCGGGGAGCTGTTTTTT
NA	TRBV6-1	NA	TRBJ2-7	CASSPGHGYEQYF	TGTGCCAGCAGTCCGGGACACGGCTACGAGCAGTACTTC
NA	TRBV9	NA	TRBJ2-3	CASQRLATSDTQYF	TGTGCCAGTCAGAGGCTAGCAACATCAGATACGCAGTATTTT
NA	TRBV5-1	once	TRBJ2-1	CASSLALLSYNEQFF	TGCGCCAGCAGCTTGGCCCTACTCTCCTACAATGAGCAGTTCTTC
TRBD2	TRBV29-1	NA	TRBJ2-3	CSASSPLAGLDTQYF	TGCAGCGCATCGTCCCCACTAGCGGGGTTAGATACGCAGTATTTT
TRBD2	TRBV10-1	few	TRBJ2-7	CASSGLAGGGHEQYF	TGCGCCAGCAGTGGGCTAGCGGGAGGAGGGCACGAGCAGTACTTC
NA	TRBV7-2	NA	TRBJ2-4	CASSFKTPPGGFQYF	TGTGCCAGCAGCTTCAAGACACCCCCCGGGGGATTTCAGTACTTC
NA	TRBV18	NA	TRBJ2-3	CASSPQGWADTQYF	TGTGCCAGCTCACCGCAGGGCTGGGCAGATACGCAGTATTTT
NA	TRBV27	NA	TRBJ1-2	CASSFNGESYGYTF	TGTGCCAGCAGTTTTAATGGGGAGAGCTATGGCTACACCTTC
TRBD2	TRBV10-3	once	TRBJ2-4	CAISEGRGETKNIQYF	TGTGCCATCAGTGAGGGGCGGGGGGAGACCAAAAACATTCAGTACTTC
NA	TRBV19	NA	TRBJ1-2	CASSVPGQGIYTF	TGTGCCAGTAGTGTACCGGGACAAGGGATCTACACCTTC